This TCR beta chain came from a study of cytomegalovirus exposure and HLA in healthy donors (dated 2017 in TCRdb). Notes on the research overall: An earlier analysis of roughly 610 of the donors reported 250 to 300 Gb of sequence data and 95 million to 130 million unique TCR beta sequences obtained from approximately 180 million T cells. An early release covering 550 to 700 HLA-typed donors comprised approximately 290 gigabases of sequencing data and 85 million or so unique TCR sequences. Among the approximately 400 genotyped donors, more than 70% belonged to the genetic ancestry cluster associated with self-reported Caucasian donors. The study aimed to test whether signatures of past pathogen exposure could be identified by cataloging public T cell receptors. The study used immunosequencing to profile the T cell repertoires of several hundred subjects and linked those repertoires to cytomegalovirus serostatus. A separate validation cohort of 100 to 150 different subjects was used in addition to the roughly 620-subject first cohort. The study combined high-throughput TCR immunosequencing, statistical association of individual TCRs with disease status, and machine learning to predict cytomegalovirus infection status. In a later analysis, previously published TCR beta repertoires from 500 to 750 donors were re-analyzed and high-resolution HLA genotyping was added so that TCR occurrence patterns could be studied. The later analysis used no new phenotypic data to find candidate immune exposures, relying instead on TCR beta sequences and their occurrence across donors. In an earlier analysis of 587 of the donors, high-throughput TCR beta sequencing was used to judge whether each TCR beta V gene segment behaved as functional or pseudogenic. Donor age, sex, ethnicity and CMV serostatus were compiled together with the repertoire data. A later genetic analysis used genome-wide SNP genotypes for about 65% of the roughly 670 donors, treating that subset as a discovery cohort. Every discovery cohort repertoire had been produced on one sequencing platform. HLA typing included class I and class II loci at four-digit resolution. The number of donors typed differed by locus, with roughly 620-630 for A, B, C, DRB1 and DQB1, 522 for DQA1, about 610 for DPA1, and roughly 450 for DPB1. Four or five DR-DQ haplotypes were handled as single units for association and clustering because linkage in the cohort was strong. Among some 410 genotyped donors of the cohort, an average of around 250,000 unique TCR beta nucleotide sequences was sequenced per donor, of which 15% to 20% were non-productive. Summary of the overall study and its limitations: A later genetic analysis reported fewer N-insertions in productive TCRs among donors in an Asian-associated ancestry cluster than the roughly 650-donor mean. A later genetic analysis associated a missense DCLRE1C variant with V-gene and J-gene trimming of TCR beta chains, and an independent cohort replicated the association. A later analysis found that TCR association rates varied across HLA loci, with DRB1 alleles showing the most associated TCRs and HLA-C alleles the fewest. Linkage disequilibrium might explain the correlated functional status among segregating V segments, but an unknown experimental factor could not be ruled out. Most TCR sequences were seen in very few donors, while some public TCRs were found in many individuals. In a later analysis, most CMV-associated TCR beta chains were found to appear HLA-restricted, with HLA associations seemingly driven largely by CMV exposure. A few of the identified cytomegalovirus-associated TCR beta chains were confirmed in vitro to be specific for cytomegalovirus antigens. A cluster of highly shared sequence variants was judged likely to represent a technical artifact of the sequencing pipeline. According to a later analysis, parvovirus B19, influenza, CMV and Epstein-Barr virus appeared linked to several top co-occurrence clusters. The study gave a list of 150 to 200 TCR beta chains associated with cytomegalovirus. Roughly uniform sequencing depth across donors was assumed in presence/absence analyses, although this assumption may not hold. The classifier was reported to diagnose cytomegalovirus status with high specificity and sensitivity in both the original cohort and the validation cohort. In a later analysis, around 15,000 TCR beta sequences were associated with specific HLA alleles at a false discovery rate of 0.05. CMV serostatus was the only immune exposure information available for the cohort. Some IMGT-functional V segments, including TRBV6-2 and TRBV6-3, could not be distinguished by the 87-base-pair reads and were therefore excluded. The cohort was sequenced for TCR beta chains only, and without alpha or paired-chain data the features that could be detected were limited. The earlier analysis of a few hundred of the donors excluded some 15 rarely observed V segments, including chromosome 9 orphons, because counts were too low. A later analysis found that HLA-associated TCR beta chains were more clonally expanded and had lower generation probabilities than equally common non-associated chains. It was suggested by the authors that the approach could potentially be generalized to other disease states and immunological phenotypes. A further reported finding was that TCR beta sequences accurately predicted the HLA-A and HLA-B alleles for most subjects in the first cohort. Assigning TCR associations to individual alleles was difficult when HLA alleles, especially DR and DQ, strongly co-occurred. Because some donors lacked HLA typing at each locus, the association tests relied only on the typed subset. Broadly in line with IMGT annotations, most TCR beta V segments showed up in productive rearrangements about 87% or about 30% of the time in an earlier analysis of several hundred of the donors.

Library method: the immunoSEQ multiplex PCR assay. For the multiplex PCR, a mixture combining 60 forward primers for TCR Vbeta segments and 13 reverse primers for TCR Jbeta segments was used. The CDR3 region of rearranged TCR beta genes was amplified from genomic DNA with a multiplex PCR assay. The Illumina HiSeq System was used to sequence the amplified TCR beta libraries as 87-base-pair reads. On the study's bioinformatics: In a later analysis, 70 million to 95 million unique TCR beta chains were counted across the 666 repertoires, and some 10 million of these chains were shared by at least two donors. Raw reads were error-corrected and collapsed into unique sequences with a nearest-neighbor algorithm that merged closely related sequences to remove PCR and sequencing errors. To assign V, D and J gene segments, CDR3 sequences were aligned to IMGT reference sequences. For a sequence to be retained, a match of at least six nucleotides to both a V gene segment and a J gene segment was required. Rearrangements were classified as productive when the CDR3 lacked stop codons and remained in frame with V and J, and all other rearrangements were classified as non-productive. Following IMGT convention, CDR3 was defined as the stretch from the second conserved V-encoded cysteine up to the conserved J-encoded phenylalanine. The earlier analysis of approximately 500 of the donors excluded sequences that lacked an unambiguous match to a single V gene segment. An earlier analysis of 587 of the donors classified V segments as functional when productive rearrangements were above 56.7% and as segregating when the standard deviation between donors was above 5%. A statistical classification framework was developed to diagnose cytomegalovirus status using the catalog of TCR beta chain sequences. In a later analysis, TCR nucleotide sequences were compared against IMGT/GENE-DB human TR gene sequences so that V and J genes could be assigned. The TCRdist pipeline was used in a later analysis to assign CDR3 sequences and most-parsimonious VDJ recombination scenarios. In a later analysis, each TCR beta chain was defined by its CDR3 amino acid sequence together with its V-gene family, and reads without a unique V-gene family were excluded. A later analysis removed roughly 590 highly shared, low-generation-probability nucleotide sequences to deal with suspected cross-contamination and a sequencing artifact. In a later analysis, a clonal expansion index was calculated for each public chain from normalized within-repertoire ranks of inferred template counts. In a later analysis, generation probabilities were computed using a VDJ recombination model fitted to out-of-frame rearrangements, and the results were checked against IGoR. In a later analysis, TCR-TCR, TCR-HLA and TCR-CMV co-occurrence was scored with hypergeometric tests, and a repertoire-size bias correction was applied to TCR pairs. In a later analysis, false discovery rates were estimated by permuting HLA or CMV assignments 20 times. In a later analysis, co-occurring TCRs were grouped with DBSCAN, and TCRdist sequence similarity was added when clustering was performed within HLA-allele-positive subsets. Co-occurrence clustering excluded repertoires with fewer than 30,000 or more than 120,000 public chains, plus five with anomalous nucleotide sharing. The table comes from immuneACCESS by way of TCRdb, which keeps in-frame sequences with V and J called. Part of the clones is missing from these tables; in studies checked, under half for an unresolved V gene and the rest for unknown reasons. Clonal size and the V and J genes are those of that table, whereas D and trimming came from the DNA. The sample's table covers about 60,000 clones. About 9.2% of the sample lies in the top ten.

The cohort comprised fewer than 750 healthy bone marrow donors. All cohort members were sampled while nominally healthy, although unrecorded immune exposures were likely present. The donor was CMV seropositive and belonged to the group of 250 to 350 seropositive cohort members. A peripheral blood sample was collected from each donor, and TCR beta sequencing was performed on peripheral blood mononuclear cells. Genomic DNA extraction from the blood cell samples was performed with the Qiagen DNeasy Blood Extraction Kit. CDR3 length: 12 amino acids, cysteine to phenylalanine. Only the CDR3 part of the read is kept: 36 bases, read in frame from the first base. The germline V gene (reference sequence) specifies LNHDA as CDR1 and SQIVND as CDR2. As concerns this clone: Which antigen it targets is not known. The junction and the germline gene differ at one end; a read error may be behind it.

Material: PBMCs. The chain uses TRBV19 and TRBJ2-7; the D region possibly corresponds to TRBD2 (6 bases align). The receptor comes from a man aged 50 to 60 in good health and CMV-seropositive. The base sequence is TGTGCCAGTAGTTCGACCCCCGGGAGCTTTACCTTC. Translation gives CASSSTPGSFTF.